This T cell receptor beta chain appears in the sequencing data of a study of T cell responses to AZD1222 COVID-19 vaccine (dated by TCRdb to the early 2020s). Background for the entire study: A total of about 250 trial participants underwent TCR sequencing, of whom under 220 had received two doses of AZD1222 and around 26 had received two doses of the MenACWY control vaccine. Enrollment into the trials was organized by age into subgroups of 18-55, 56-69 and 70-plus years, and those subgroups contained 148, 28 and 57 TCR-sequenced participants, respectively.

In light of the paper, this sample's time point label describes: about 28 days (+/-7) after the second vaccine dose. AZD1222 recipients whose second dose came at about 4 weeks and those whose second dose came at about 12 weeks were combined into one group, since spike-specific TCR depth and breadth did not differ between the two schedules. Vaccinee samples were obtained from the UK trials COV001 and COV002, which included a single-blind randomized controlled phase 2/3 trial of AZD1222 (ChAdOx1 nCoV-19) in healthy adults. For TCRbeta chain sequencing, PBMC samples were collected from trial participants at day 0 and at day 28 after the second dose. The CDR3 regions of human TCRbeta chains were analyzed by immunosequencing. For the original study's pipeline: TCRs in the repertoires were compared against a reference library of SARS-CoV-2-specific TCRs that had been generated with the MIRA antigen-specificity platform. Breadth was defined as the fraction of unique TCRs that were SARS-CoV-2-associated, and depth was defined as the fraction of total T cells that were SARS-CoV-2-associated. Using the MIRA data, each spike-specific TCR was mapped to the spike region that the TCR reacts to and placed in a CD4 or CD8 class. Log10-transformed breadth and depth values were compared by one-way ANOVA with Sidak's multiple comparisons tests. Held by TCRdb, this immuneACCESS table contains in-frame sequences only and omits some clones. Under half of the omission traces to an unresolved V gene where checked; the cause of the rest is unknown. The D gene and trimming were derived from the DNA, and the V and J assignments and clone size from that table. Across this sample there are 150,000 to 200,000 clones, with about 92% seen only once. The ten largest clonotypes hold 1% to 1.5% of the sample.

A note on this clone: The antigen it recognizes is unknown. No base quality values were provided; no much bigger clone lies one nucleotide off.

Points the paper makes about the study in general: Reportedly, almost half of the unique spike-specific TCRs recognized epitopes lying outside the regions that are mutated in the B.1.351 and B.1.1.7 variants. Conclusions about previously exposed vaccinees are limited because only five to seven AZD1222 recipients were SARS-CoV-2 seropositive at baseline. A significant rise in spike-specific TCR breadth and depth was observed after two AZD1222 doses relative to day 0 and relative to MenACWY recipients. Vaccine-associated CD4 TCRs spanned the whole spike protein, with dominant responses in regions 160-218 and 743-854. The 56-69-year group was small, and its depth increase did not reach significance, likely because of low power. Participants were mostly white British and included more females than males, and it was suggested by the authors that clonal diversity may have been underestimated. Because no samples from the day 14 peak response were available, repertoires could be characterized only after the peak T cell response.

The V end loses 2 bases and the J end loses 1 base, and a stretch of 12 bases separates them. The CDR3 contains 16 residues, cysteine and phenylalanine counted. Only the CDR3 region is kept as DNA, spanning 48 bases read in frame from base 1. Reading the germline V gene (reference sequence) gives CDR1 LNHNV and CDR2 YYDKDF. This sequence was found in an adult who received the AZD1222 COVID-19 vaccine. The chain is encoded by TRBV15 joined to TRBJ1-3; confidence is insufficient to name the D gene. Sequenced material: peripheral blood, taken 28 days after the second AZD1222 dose. The bases read TGTGCCACCAGCAGACAACCGCTTGGGTCTGGAAACACCATATATTTT. This yields the protein CATSRQPLGSGNTIYF.